The source of this T cell receptor beta chain is a study of blood T cell repertoires in COVID-19 (dated by TCRdb to between 2020 and 2021). In terms of the full investigation: Samples covering the acute and convalescent phases of COVID-19 were provided by collaborators in the United States, Italy and Spain. A de-identified subject ID, COVID-19 status, age in years and sex were almost always included in the sample metadata. Samples were obtained from the ongoing ImmuneRACE study (first 160 participants) and from some 1,300 subjects provided by 6 global collaborators. Deeply sampled blood TCRbeta repertoires from subjects exposed to, actively infected with, or recovered from COVID-19 were included in the dataset. A freely available public database, intended as a resource for researchers studying the immune response to SARS-CoV-2, is where the repertoires were released. The prospective study material was composed of cDNA or gDNA derived from T cells, B-cell-depleted T cells, or PBMCs. Where available, HLA class I and class II types were taken from metadata supplied by the sample provider and were not determined by assay-based typing.

Taken from cysteine to phenylalanine, the CDR3 has 14 residues. Here the CDR3 DNA is all that survives: 42 bases in frame from base 1. CDR1 and CDR2 are read off the germline V gene (reference sequence) as MNHEY and SMNVEV. Here V drops 3 bases and J drops 10 bases, and the junction holds 4 bases not matched to any gene. TCRbeta CDR3 regions were amplified from genomic DNA by means of the immunoSEQ Assay, a bias-controlled multiplex PCR. Concerning the study's data processing: The number of nucleated cells in each sample was estimated by amplification of reference gene primers within the assay. Sequence reads were collapsed and filtered to measure the absolute abundance of every unique TCRbeta CDR3 rearrangement. For each sample, productive Simpson clonality was calculated by taking the square root of Simpson's diversity index across productive rearrangements. TCRdb re-hosts the immuneACCESS table, in-frame sequences only. Its copies lack some clones; in the studies checked, an unresolved V gene accounts for under half of them, and the cause for the rest is not known. V and J calls and clone size are given by that table; D and trimming were obtained from the DNA. The sample table holds 83,000 or so clones, of which 60% to 85% were seen once. The ten largest clones take up around 9.4% of the sample.

Collaborating institutions collected whole blood in K2EDTA tubes following their own protocols. For TCRbeta analysis, collaborators shipped samples as frozen whole blood, isolated PBMCs, or DNA extracted from either of those sample types. On the study overall, not on this receptor specifically: Clinical and demographic metadata were provided uncurated, with the amount varying by source and participant.

In the case of this clone: No cognate antigen has been identified for it. No base-level quality is on record; no much larger clone is a single base apart.

Sequencing was done on a sample of peripheral blood. The sequence came from a woman of 80 years or more with acute or convalescent COVID-19. The sequence links TRBV27 to TRBJ1-6; 9 central nucleotides agree with TRBD1. The nucleotides are TGTGCCAGCAGTTTGGGGACAGGGAAATCACCCCTCCACTTT. This translates into CASSLGTGKSPLHF.